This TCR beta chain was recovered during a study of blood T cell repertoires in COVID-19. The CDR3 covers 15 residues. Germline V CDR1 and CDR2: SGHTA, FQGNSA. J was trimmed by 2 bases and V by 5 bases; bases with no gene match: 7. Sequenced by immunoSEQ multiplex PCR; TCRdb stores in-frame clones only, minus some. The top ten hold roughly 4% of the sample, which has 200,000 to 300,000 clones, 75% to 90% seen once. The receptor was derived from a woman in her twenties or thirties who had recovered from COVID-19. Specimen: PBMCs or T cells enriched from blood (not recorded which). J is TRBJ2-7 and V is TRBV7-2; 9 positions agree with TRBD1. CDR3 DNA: TGTGCCAGCAGCCACCCTCGACAGGGGGCCTACGAGCAGTACTTC. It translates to CASSHPRQGAYEQYF.